The rows below give T cell receptor beta chains drawn from one sample of a study of cytomegalovirus exposure and HLA in healthy donors. Here immunoSEQ multiplex PCR was the method, and the copy in TCRdb shows in-frame clones only, minus some. The sample includes about 110,000 clones, 70% to 90% of them seen just once. The sample was PBMCs. Receptors originate from a woman aged 18 to 35 in good health and CMV-seronegative. Each CDR3 is given with its conserved first and last residue. A D gene is named only where the DNA matches it firmly. Rows may omit the clone size; those that give it use once, few, many or a size class.

size: NA
D: TRBD1
V: TRBV9
J: TRBJ2-2
DNA: TGTGCCAGCAGCGTTGAGGGGGCGGGCACCGGGGAGCTGTTTTTT
CDR3: CASSVEGAGTGELFF

size: NA
D: NA
V: TRBV19
J: TRBJ1-1
DNA: TGTGCCAGTCCCCCACGGGCGGGGGAGACTGAAGCTTTCTTT
CDR3: CASPPRAGETEAFF

size: once
D: TRBD2
V: TRBV18
J: TRBJ2-7
DNA: TGTGCCAGCTCACCAGGGACTAATCCCTACGAGCAGTACTTC
CDR3: CASSPGTNPYEQYF

size: few
D: TRBD2
V: TRBV2
J: TRBJ2-7
DNA: TGTGCCAGCAGGCCACCGACTAGCGGCTCCTACGAGCAGTACTTC
CDR3: CASRPPTSGSYEQYF

size: NA
D: NA
V: TRBV5-1
J: TRBJ1-1
DNA: TGCGCCAGCAGCTTGGACAAGCGGAACACTGAAGCTTTCTTT
CDR3: CASSLDKRNTEAFF

size: once
D: TRBD2
V: TRBV6-1
J: TRBJ2-7
DNA: TGTGCCAGCAGTGTATACACCGGGACTATAACCTACGAGCAGTACTTC
CDR3: CASSVYTGTITYEQYF

size: once
D: NA
V: TRBV7-9
J: TRBJ1-2
DNA: TGTGCCAGCAGCTTCGGTGGCTACACCTTC
CDR3: CASSFGGYTF

size: NA
D: NA
V: TRBV30
J: TRBJ2-2
DNA: TGTGCCTGGAGAGCGACAGGATCCGGGGAGCTGTTTTTT
CDR3: CAWRATGSGELFF

size: NA
D: NA
V: TRBV6-1
J: TRBJ2-7
DNA: TGTGCCAGCAGTGAAGCCAGCGAGACAGGTACCTCCTACGAGCAGTACTTC
CDR3: CASSEASETGTSYEQYF

size: NA
D: NA
V: TRBV5-6
J: TRBJ2-3
DNA: TGTGCCAGCGAACTAGTATCGGCAGATACGCAGTATTTT
CDR3: CASELVSADTQYF

size: NA
D: NA
V: TRBV11-2
J: TRBJ1-2
DNA: TGTGCCAGCACTCCTTATCAAACAGGGAGTGGGTATGGCTACACCTTC
CDR3: CASTPYQTGSGYGYTF

size: NA
D: NA
V: TRBV9
J: TRBJ1-5
DNA: TGTGCCAGCAGCGTAGTGACAGTTTATAGCAATCAGCCCCAGCATTTT
CDR3: CASSVVTVYSNQPQHF

size: NA
D: TRBD2
V: TRBV19
J: TRBJ2-7
DNA: TGTGCCAGTAACACAGAAGGACTAGTAATCTACGAGCAGTACTTC
CDR3: CASNTEGLVIYEQYF

size: NA
D: TRBD2
V: TRBV6-1
J: TRBJ2-3
DNA: TGTGCCACCCTGAACCTAGCGGGGATGGATAGTACGCAGTATTTT
CDR3: CATLNLAGMDSTQYF

size: NA
D: NA
V: TRBV9
J: TRBJ1-1
DNA: TGTGCCAGCAGCGCTGAACACGATAACACTGAAGCTTTCTTT
CDR3: CASSAEHDNTEAFF

size: NA
D: NA
V: TRBV6-1
J: TRBJ1-1
DNA: TGTGCCAGCAGTGAAAGGGTGGGACTTACTGAAGCTTTCTTT
CDR3: CASSERVGLTEAFF

size: NA
D: TRBD2
V: TRBV28
J: TRBJ2-5
DNA: TGTGCCAGCAGTCCGGGACTAGCGGGGGGCGGTGAGACCCAGTACTTC
CDR3: CASSPGLAGGGETQYF

size: NA
D: NA
V: TRBV11-2
J: TRBJ1-1
DNA: TGTGCCAGCAGCTTCGCCGGGGGGAACACTGAAGCTTTCTTT
CDR3: CASSFAGGNTEAFF

size: NA
D: NA
V: TRBV18
J: TRBJ1-2
DNA: TGTGCCAGCTCACACTCGGAGGGTTATATTCTCTACGGCTACACCTTC
CDR3: CASSHSEGYILYGYTF

size: NA
D: NA
V: TRBV6-1
J: TRBJ1-2
DNA: TGTGCCAGCAGTGAAGCTAATAGCTATGGCTACACCTTC
CDR3: CASSEANSYGYTF

size: NA
D: TRBD1
V: TRBV5-4
J: TRBJ1-2
DNA: TGTGCCAGCAGCACTCAGGGGGCGAGTGGCTACACCTTC
CDR3: CASSTQGASGYTF

size: NA
D: TRBD1
V: TRBV2
J: TRBJ1-1
DNA: TGTGCCAGCAGCCGATACAGGGGTTCTATGAACACTGAAGCTTTCTTT
CDR3: CASSRYRGSMNTEAFF

size: NA
D: NA
V: TRBV9
J: TRBJ1-6
DNA: TGTGCCAGCAGCGTTACCCAGGGTAATTCACCCCTCCACTTT
CDR3: CASSVTQGNSPLHF

size: NA
D: NA
V: TRBV28
J: TRBJ1-4
DNA: TGTGCCAGCAGTTCTCCCAGGATGTCTAATGAAAAACTGTTTTTT
CDR3: CASSSPRMSNEKLFF

size: NA
D: NA
V: TRBV11-2
J: TRBJ2-7
DNA: TGTGCCAGCAGCATAGAGGGCCGCTCCTACGAGCAGTACTTC
CDR3: CASSIEGRSYEQYF

size: NA
D: TRBD2
V: TRBV5-4
J: TRBJ2-3
DNA: TGTGCCAGCAGCTTGGCCCCTAGCGGGTTAGATACGCAGTATTTT
CDR3: CASSLAPSGLDTQYF

size: NA
D: TRBD1
V: TRBV19
J: TRBJ1-3
DNA: TGTGCCAGTACCCGCGGGACAGGCTCTGGAAACACCATATATTTT
CDR3: CASTRGTGSGNTIYF

size: NA
D: TRBD1
V: TRBV19
J: TRBJ2-7
DNA: TGTGCCAGTAGCCCCACCGGGACAGGGCGGTACGAGCAGTACTTC
CDR3: CASSPTGTGRYEQYF

size: NA
D: NA
V: TRBV6-4
J: TRBJ1-2
DNA: TGTGCCAGCAGAAAGACCGGGGGTGGCTACACCTTC
CDR3: CASRKTGGGYTF

size: NA
D: TRBD1
V: TRBV5-4
J: TRBJ1-2
DNA: TGTGCCAGCAGCACCTGGGACAGCACGTTATCCTATGGCTACACCTTC
CDR3: CASSTWDSTLSYGYTF

size: NA
D: NA
V: TRBV5-1
J: TRBJ1-3
DNA: TGCGCCAGCAGCTCAGGGGCCCCTGGAAACACCATATATTTT
CDR3: CASSSGAPGNTIYF

size: NA
D: NA
V: TRBV30
J: TRBJ2-7
DNA: TGTGCCGGCAAGGACAACTCCTACGAGCAGTACTTC
CDR3: CAGKDNSYEQYF

size: NA
D: TRBD1
V: TRBV4-1
J: TRBJ1-4
DNA: TGCGCCAGCAGCAAAAGGGGACAGGGGGCTACTAATGAAAAACTGTTTTTT
CDR3: CASSKRGQGATNEKLFF

size: NA
D: NA
V: TRBV19
J: TRBJ1-2
DNA: TGTGCCAGTAGTAACAGAGGGTATGGCTACACCTTC
CDR3: CASSNRGYGYTF

size: NA
D: TRBD1
V: TRBV19
J: TRBJ1-2
DNA: TGTGCCAGTAGTACCGGGACAGGCGTTGGGGGTGGCTACACCTTC
CDR3: CASSTGTGVGGGYTF

size: NA
D: NA
V: TRBV11-2
J: TRBJ2-7
DNA: TGTGCCAGCAGCTCATCGCGGAGCCCAAACGAGCAGTACTTC
CDR3: CASSSSRSPNEQYF

size: NA
D: NA
V: TRBV5-1
J: TRBJ2-2
DNA: TGCGCCAGCAGCTTGGACTCGGGTGTGGAGCTGTTTTTT
CDR3: CASSLDSGVELFF

size: once
D: NA
V: TRBV25-1
J: TRBJ1-4
DNA: TGTGCCAGCAGTGAATACCGGGGGGATAATGAAAAACTGTTTTTT
CDR3: CASSEYRGDNEKLFF